This T cell receptor beta chain was documented in a study of T-cell memory formation after mild COVID-19. Study-wide context: TCR clusters mostly belonged to single donors. General observations from the study: Clones which contracted sat mainly in CM and EM if CD4+, and in EMRA if CD8+. Researchers could not confirm that second-wave clones peaking on day 37 targeted SARS-CoV-2.

This clonotype was detected a few times. Its cognate antigen is unknown. A clone one base away is much larger, so this may be a read error. The germline V and J ends were trimmed by 4 bases and 5 bases, with 6 bases remaining between them. Germline V CDR1 and CDR2: MNHNY, SVGAGI (reference sequence). The CDR3 is made up of 11 amino acids. Libraries for TCRalpha and TCRbeta carried sample barcodes and unique molecular identifiers via 5'RACE. TCRdb used MiXCR to reprocess the 5' RACE reads, holding one entry per CDR3 protein. The sample lists around 200,000 distinct CDR3 sequences; about 21% were seen once.

The specimen was PBMCs or a T cell subset sorted from them (not recorded which). The clonotype originates from an adult woman who had mild COVID-19 (a few samples of this study predate the infection). Cell type and time point are not known. The chain recombines TRBV6-6 with TRBJ2-7; D unresolved. This CDR3 reads CASSSPDEQYF. The CDR3 region has the DNA TGTGCCAGCAGTTCCCCCGACGAGCAGTACTTC.